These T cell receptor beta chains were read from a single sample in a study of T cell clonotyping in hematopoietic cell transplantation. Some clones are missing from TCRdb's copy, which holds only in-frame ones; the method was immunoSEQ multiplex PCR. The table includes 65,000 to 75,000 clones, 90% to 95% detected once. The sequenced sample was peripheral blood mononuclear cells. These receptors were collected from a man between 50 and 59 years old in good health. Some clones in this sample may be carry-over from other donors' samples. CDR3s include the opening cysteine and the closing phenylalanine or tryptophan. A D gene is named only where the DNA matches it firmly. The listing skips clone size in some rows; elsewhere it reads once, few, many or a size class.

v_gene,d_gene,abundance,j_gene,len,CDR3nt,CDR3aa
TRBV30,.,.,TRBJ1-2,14,TGTGCCTGGAGTGTAATAAGTACTAACTATGGCTACACCTTC,CAWSVISTNYGYTF
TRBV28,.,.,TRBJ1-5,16,TGTGCCAGCAGTTTAACCGGGGTAGGGAGCAATCAGCCCCAGCATTTT,CASSLTGVGSNQPQHF
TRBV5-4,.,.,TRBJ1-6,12,TGTGCCAGCAGCGATACAGTTTCACCCCTCCACTTT,CASSDTVSPLHF
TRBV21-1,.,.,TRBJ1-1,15,TGTGCCAGCAGCAAGCCCAGGCAGCCCTACACTGAAGCTTTCTTT,CASSKPRQPYTEAFF
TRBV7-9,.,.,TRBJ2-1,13,TGTGCCAGCAGCTCACCGTTAGGGAATGAGCAGTTCTTC,CASSSPLGNEQFF
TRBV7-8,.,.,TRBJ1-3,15,TGTGCCAGCAGCTTGGGTCAGTCCTCTGGAAACACCATATATTTT,CASSLGQSSGNTIYF
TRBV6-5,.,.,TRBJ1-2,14,TGTGCCAGCAGGCCGGGAGGAGGAAACTATGGCTACACCTTC,CASRPGGGNYGYTF
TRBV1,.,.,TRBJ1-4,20,TGCACCAGCAGCCAGGGACAAGGGGACAGGGAACGGGCAACTAATGAAAAACTGTTTTTT,CTSSQGQGDRERATNEKLFF
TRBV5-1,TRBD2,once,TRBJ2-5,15,TGCGCCAGCAGCTTTGGGCGGGGGAGTGACGAGACCCAGTACTTC,CASSFGRGSDETQYF
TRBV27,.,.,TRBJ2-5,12,TGTGCCAGCAGTAGGGGTCGGGAGACCCAGTACTTC,CASSRGRETQYF
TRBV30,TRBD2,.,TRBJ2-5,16,TGTGCCTGGAGTGGACCGGGACTAGCGGGTTTAGAGACCCAGTACTTC,CAWSGPGLAGLETQYF
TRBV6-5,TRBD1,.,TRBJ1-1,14,TGTGCCAGCAGTAAGAGGGGGCGCGGCACTGAAGCTTTCTTT,CASSKRGRGTEAFF
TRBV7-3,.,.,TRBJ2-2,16,TGTGCCAGCAGCCGTAGACAGGTTTCGAACACCGGGGAGCTGTTTTTT,CASSRRQVSNTGELFF
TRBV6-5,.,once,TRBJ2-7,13,TGTGCCAGCAGTTACCCTGAGGGCGACGAGCAGTACTTC,CASSYPEGDEQYF
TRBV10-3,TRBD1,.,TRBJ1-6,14,TGTGCCATCAGTGCGACAGGGATGAATTCACCCCTCCACTTT,CAISATGMNSPLHF
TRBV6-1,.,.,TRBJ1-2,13,TGTGCCAGCAGCACAGTCGCCTTCTATGGCTACACCTTC,CASSTVAFYGYTF
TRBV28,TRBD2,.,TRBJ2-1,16,TGTGCCAGCAGCCCTAGCGGGACCCTCTCCTACAATGAGCAGTTCTTC,CASSPSGTLSYNEQFF
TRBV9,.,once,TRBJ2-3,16,TGTGCCAGCAGCGGTGGGAATAAGTTCCGCACAGATACGCAGTATTTT,CASSGGNKFRTDTQYF
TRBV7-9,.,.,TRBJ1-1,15,TGTGCCAGCAGCCGACTCCGACAGGCGTTCTCTGAAGCTTTCTTT,CASSRLRQAFSEAFF
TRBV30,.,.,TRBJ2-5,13,TGTGCCTGGAGTAGGGACGTCCAAGAGAGCCAGTACTTC,CAWSRDVQESQYF
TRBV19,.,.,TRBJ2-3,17,TGTGCCAGTAGTGGGGGCGGCGGGGTCAGTAGCACAGATACGCAGTATTTT,CASSGGGGVSSTDTQYF
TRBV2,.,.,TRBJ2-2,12,TGTGCCAGCACTGGCAGCGGCGGGGAGCTGTTTTTT,CASTGSGGELFF
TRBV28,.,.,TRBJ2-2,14,TGTGCCAGCAGGCCCCCCGCGGAGGGCGGGGAGCTGTTTTTT,CASRPPAEGGELFF
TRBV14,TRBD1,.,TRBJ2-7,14,TGTGCCAGCAGCCCGGGACAGCCTAACTCCGAGCAGTACTTC,CASSPGQPNSEQYF
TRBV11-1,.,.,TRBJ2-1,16,TGTGCCAGCAGCTTAAGGGTCGGCCAGGAATACAATGAGCAGTTCTTC,CASSLRVGQEYNEQFF